The clone carrying this T cell receptor (beta chain) has only a few counts. The antigen is not known. Some clones are missing from TCRdb's copy, which holds only in-frame ones; the method was immunoSEQ multiplex PCR. The table has roughly 90,000 clones, 55% to 75% seen once. Those with chemo-refractory metastatic non-small-cell lung cancer were treated with focal radiation combined with CTLA-4 blockade using ipilimumab. Germline CDR1 reads LNHDA; CDR2 reads SQIVND (reference sequence). This CDR3 contains 15 residues. The J segment lost 4 bases and the V segment lost 5 bases, leaving 9 bases of the junction unmatched. This entry belongs to a study of radiotherapy plus CTLA-4 blockade in lung cancer. Study-wide results and limits: Blood TCR clones of tumor origin expanded after radiotherapy plus ipilimumab. Early blood T cell clone dynamics, with interferon-beta, were reported to best predict response.

The receptor was derived from a human donor with non-small cell lung cancer that progressed on radiotherapy plus ipilimumab. The J gene is TRBJ2-5, the V gene TRBV19; 8 bases are a match to TRBD1. The sample in question was peripheral blood, obtained from a patient treated with radiotherapy plus ipilimumab. DNA of the CDR3: TGTGCCAGTAGTCGGGGACAGGTGGGAGGAGAGACCCAGTACTTC. As protein: CASSRGQVGGETQYF.